The 26 T cell receptor beta chains below were found in one sample sequenced in a study of tumor-infiltrating lymphocytes in primary liver carcinoma. Between 20 and 30 mg of unsorted bulk tissue served as the source from which RNA and DNA were co-extracted. Using a constant-region primer together with ProtoScript II reverse transcriptase, TCR beta cDNA was made from around 500 ng of total RNA. Three nested multiplex PCR rounds, a slightly modified ARM-PCR method, built the TCR beta libraries. The first two PCR rounds used TRBV1-TRBV30 forward primers with a C-beta reverse primer, about 10 cycles each. One entry per CDR3 protein results from TCRdb running MiXCR on the multiplex PCR reads. Among 55,000 to 65,000 distinct CDR3 sequences listed, 65% to 80% were seen once. Sequences were obtained from liver tumor tissue from sampling region 2. Stated subset: tumor region T2, inferior pole. The receptors shown here come from a man between 40 and 49 years old with primary liver carcinoma and hepatitis B virus infection.

In DNA form, the CDR3 reads TGCAGTGCTCCGCAACCGGGACAGGGTCTTCACACTGGAGCCTTCTTT. Translating it yields CSAPQPGQGLHTGAFF. This sequence joins TRBV20-1 and TRBJ1-1; TRBD1 matches at 9 bases. The trim removed 5 bases at V and 14 bases at J, leaving 24 bases unmatched. Germline assignment: CDR1 DFQATT and CDR2 SNEGSKA (reference sequence). This CDR3 has 16 residues.

On this clonotype itself: This may be a read error, as it is one base from a much larger clone. The V call is TRBV11-1, the J call TRBJ2-3, with 8 positions matching TRBD1. This CDR3 contains 16 residues. Germline V CDR1 and CDR2: SGHAT, FQDESV (reference sequence). For the CDR3, the DNA is TGTGCCAGCAGCTTAGAATCGGCAGGGGGCTCGGATACGCTGTATTTT. Translation: CASSLESAGGSDTLYF.

Worth noting for this clonotype: Mismatch with germline at one junction end may stem from a read error. The chain has TRBV4-1 and TRBJ2-3; 12 nucleotides line up with TRBD1. This CDR3 region has 18 residues. Germline V gene lookup returns CDR1 MGHRA and CDR2 YSYEKL. The CDR3 nucleotides are TGCGCCAGCAGTCCATCAGGGACAGGGGGCCCCAACACAGGTACGCAGTATTTT. This gives the protein CASSPSGTGGPNTGTQYF.

Notes on this clonotype: Just one base apart from a much larger clone, this may be a read error. It is likely a read error, because the conserved phenylalanine at the end of the CDR3 is missing. This sequence joins TRBV7-9 and TRBJ1-1; no clear D gene. The CDR3 consists of 14 residues. Trimming pared 5 bases from V and 5 bases from J, leaving 15 bases between. CDR1 is SEHNR, CDR2 FQNEAQ, per germline (reference sequence). The CDR3 nucleotides are TGTGCCAGCAGCGTTTCCAGTCCGGGAACTGAAGCTTTCTAT. Its protein is CASSVSSPGTEAFY.

About this clonotype itself: A much larger clone sits a single nucleotide away, making a read error possible. The chain uses TRBV29-1 and TRBJ2-2; the D call may be TRBD1 or TRBD2 (7 bases each). Germline CDR1 is SQVTM and CDR2 is ANQGSEA. This CDR3 has 14 amino acids. This chain's CDR3 is CSVYGTVGRGGLFF. In nucleotides, the CDR3 is TGCAGCGTCTATGGGACAGTGGGTCGCGGGGGGCTGTTTTTT.

With respect to this clonotype: As the CDR3 is not closed by the conserved phenylalanine or tryptophan, this likely results from a read error. No DNA is shown, since the ends of the CDR3 on it are uncertain; the CDR3 is the one TCRdb lists. The genes are TRBV11-2 and TRBJ2-5. The CDR3 is made up of 12 amino acids, end residues included. Germline lookup yields CDR1 SGHAT and CDR2 FQNNGV. Here the CDR3 reads CASRFEGETRYS.

CDR3 protein: CVNTTYRNEQFF. The CDR3 DNA reads as TGTGTCAACACTACATACAGGAATGAGCAGTTCTTC. The rearrangement uses TRBV12-3 or TRBV12-4 and TRBJ2-1; TRBD1 is a possible D gene (5 bases). CDR3 length: 12 amino acids.

Of note for this clonotype: Compared with germline, one end of the junction differs, possibly owing to a read error. The DNA for the CDR3 is TGCAGCGTGACAGGGGACCAAGAGATCCAGCACTTC. This gives the protein CSVTGDQEIQHF. The rearrangement links TRBV29-1 to TRBJ2-5; 8 positions agree with TRBD1. The CDR3 covers 12 residues. Germline V lookup: CDR1 SQVTM, CDR2 ANQGSEA.

This clonotype was seen more than once but under ten times. This chain's CDR3 is CSALPGTFYEQYF. CDR3 bases: TGCAGTGCTCTCCCCGGGACTTTCTACGAGCAGTACTTC. The rearrangement links TRBV20-1 to TRBJ2-7, with a weak D call TRBD2 (6 bases). The CDR3 runs to 13 residues. In germline, CDR1 is DFQATT, CDR2 SNEGSKA (reference sequence). Trimming removed 5 bases from V and 3 bases from J, with 14 bases in between.

This clonotype was recorded a few times. In nucleotides, the CDR3 is TGTGCCAGCAGTTCGGGTCTGGGGAACATTCAGTACTTC. This gives the protein CASSSGLGNIQYF. The rearrangement joins TRBV28 to TRBJ2-4; D gene unclear. The V gene lost 4 bases and the J gene lost 7 bases, with 11 bases spanning the gap. The CDR3 length is 13 residues. CDR1 and CDR2 from the germline V gene are MDHEN and SYDVKM.

The chain uses TRBV5-5 and TRBJ2-7, with D maybe TRBD1 (5 bases). Germline V gene data show CDR1 as SGHKS and CDR2 as YYEKEE (reference sequence). This CDR3 has 15 amino acids. V gave up 5 bases and J gave up 0 bases, with 15 bases separating them. DNA of the CDR3: TGTGCCAGCAGTCAGGGATTGCAGAGCTCCTACGAGCAGTACTTC. It yields the protein CASSQGLQSSYEQYF.

The chain joins TRBV6-5 to TRBJ2-2, with 9 bases identical to TRBD2. Trimming cost V 3 bases and J 0 bases; bases outside gene matches: 2. The length of the CDR3 is 16 residues. CDR1 is MNHEY, CDR2 SVGAGI, per germline. The CDR3 sequence is CASSYGLAPNTGELFF. CDR3 nucleotides: TGTGCCAGCAGTTATGGACTAGCGCCGAACACCGGGGAGCTGTTTTTT.

Turning to this clonotype: The junction shows a germline mismatch at one end, possibly a read error. The CDR3 loop is CACNQVTRGDKQYF. In nucleotides, the CDR3 is TGCGCCTGCAACCAAGTCACAAGGGGGGATAAGCAGTATTTT. This chain connects TRBV4-1 to TRBJ2-3, with D perhaps being TRBD1 or TRBD2 (6 bases each). From germline, CDR1 is MGHRA and CDR2 YSYEKL. The CDR3 loop spans 14 amino acids.

About this clonotype itself: The junction shows a germline mismatch at one end, possibly a read error. V gene TRBV11-2 combines with J gene TRBJ2-7; 12 bases match TRBD1. CDR3 length: 15 amino acids. Germline values: CDR1 SGHAT, CDR2 FQNNGV. The CDR3 loop is CTSSLAPGQGAVQYF. CDR3 nucleotide sequence: TGTACCAGCAGCTTAGCTCCGGGACAGGGGGCGGTGCAGTACTTC.

As for this clonotype: One end of the junction is discordant with germline, which a read error may explain. The J gene is TRBJ2-7, the V gene TRBV12-3 or TRBV12-4, with 10 bases fitting TRBD2. This CDR3 contains 18 residues. Here the CDR3 reads CASTLARASGSHSYEQYF. Here the CDR3 DNA reads TGTGCCAGCACTTTAGCGCGGGCTAGCGGGAGCCACTCCTACGAGCAGTACTTC.

This clonotype was seen many times. V and J are TRBV9 and TRBJ2-7, with D possibly TRBD1 on 6 matching bases. The germline gives CDR1 SGDLS, CDR2 YYNGEE. Trimming pared 3 bases from V and 4 bases from J, leaving 14 bases between. The CDR3 has 14 amino acids. The CDR3 DNA follows: TGTGCCAGCAGCGCCGGGACACGTGATTACGAGCAGTACTTC. Residues: CASSAGTRDYEQYF.

This clonotype has a count of ten or more. J is TRBJ2-7 and V is TRBV4-3, with TRBD1 identical over 11 bases. The germline gives CDR1 LGHNA, CDR2 YSLEER. Trimming removed 1 base from V and 3 bases from J; junction bases left unmatched: 5. The CDR3 runs 16 residues. The CDR3 region is CASSQGAGTGGYEQYF. The CDR3 nucleotides are TGCGCCAGCAGCCAAGGGGCCGGGACAGGGGGCTACGAGCAGTACTTC.

At least ten counts were recorded for this clonotype. J is TRBJ1-4 and V is TRBV28; 7 bases agree with TRBD1. Germline values: CDR1 MDHEN, CDR2 SYDVKM. CDR3 length: 17 amino acids. Losses at the gene ends were 2 bases for V and 5 bases for J; bases not matched to a gene: 11. The CDR3 region is CASSLMTGRFANEKLFF. The CDR3 DNA follows: TGTGCCAGCAGTTTAATGACAGGGCGGTTTGCAAATGAAAAACTGTTTTTT.

The sample holds many counts of this clonotype. This chain links TRBV30 with TRBJ2-1; the D is unclear. Germline V CDR1 and CDR2: GTSNPN, SVGIG (reference sequence). The CDR3 length is 14 residues. Trimming removed 4 bases from V and 10 bases from J, with 20 bases in between. CDR3 amino acids: CAWTYRTINEEQFF. As DNA, the CDR3 is TGTGCCTGGACCTACCGGACCATCAATGAGGAGCAGTTCTTC.

V and J are TRBV6-1 and TRBJ2-1; 7 bases align to TRBD2. Unmatched junction bases numbered 18, after V lost 2 bases and J lost 11 bases. The CDR3 has 17 amino acids. Germline V lookup: CDR1 MNHNS, CDR2 SASEGT. CDR3 region: CASSERPLRGLVRKQFF. In DNA form, the CDR3 reads TGTGCCAGCAGTGAACGACCTTTAAGAGGACTAGTAAGGAAGCAGTTCTTC.

Details on this clonotype: Because the CDR3 is missing its conserved closing phenylalanine or tryptophan, this is likely a read error. The rearrangement joins TRBV11-2 to TRBJ2-1, with D unclear. The V gene's germline CDR1 is SGHAT and CDR2 FQNNGV. The CDR3 length is 14 residues. CDR3 bases: TGTACCAGTAGCTTATACCGGCTAGTTAGTGGGCAGTTCCTC. This sequence encodes CTSSLYRLVSGQFL.

Of note for this clonotype: Relative to the germline gene, one junction end is altered; a read error may explain this. The chain joins TRBV7-2 to TRBJ1-5, with D tentatively TRBD1 (5 bases). This CDR3 comprises 15 residues. CDR1 and CDR2 from the germline V gene are SGHTA and FQGNSA. The chain's CDR3 is CASSLVQGSNQSQHF. The CDR3 nucleotides are TGTGCCAGCAGCTTAGTCCAGGGTAGCAATCAGTCCCAGCATTTT.

This chain joins TRBV29-1 and TRBJ2-5; either TRBD1 or TRBD2 may fit D (5 bases each). Trimming cost V 4 bases and J 14 bases, with 23 bases left between them. The CDR3 runs 13 residues. In germline, CDR1 is SQVTM, CDR2 ANQGSEA. CDR3 sequence reads: CSVALIVGEIHYF. The CDR3 DNA sequence: TGCAGCGTTGCTCTTATAGTGGGGGAGATCCACTACTTC. Full variable domain (remainder filled in from reference TRBV29-1 and TRBJ2-5): SAVISQKPSRDICQRGTSLTIQCQVDSQVTMMFWYRQQPGQSLTLIATANQGSEATYESGFVIDKFPISRPNLTFSTLTVSNMSPEDSSIYLCSVALIVGEIHYFGPGTRLLVL.

The sample holds one count of this clonotype. This CDR3 is missing its conserved last phenylalanine or tryptophan, likely due to a read error. This chain connects TRBV7-9 to TRBJ2-5; D uncertain. CDR1 and CDR2 from the germline V gene are SEHNR and FQNEAQ (reference sequence). The CDR3 has 14 amino acids. The CDR3 DNA is TGTGCCAGTAGCTTAGAGCCAACAAGGGAGACCCAGTACTTA. Its protein product is CASSLEPTRETQYL.

This clonotype was seen once. Without the conserved terminal phenylalanine or tryptophan, this CDR3 likely stems from a read error. Because the CDR3's place on the DNA is in doubt, the DNA is left out and the CDR3 is given as listed by TCRdb. This sequence joins TRBV11-2 and TRBJ2-3; the table names TRBD1, a call not compared with the DNA. Ends included, the CDR3 has 15 residues. CDR1 is SGHAT and CDR2 is FQNNGV in the germline V gene. CDR3 sequence: CASSMLQGRPVTRYL.

This clonotype appeared many times. Given a much more abundant clone one base away, this may be a read error. The genes are TRBV4-1 and TRBJ2-1; weak D call: TRBD1 (7 bases). The CDR3 spans 10 residues. Germline loops: CDR1 MGHRA, CDR2 YSYEKL. The CDR3 nucleotides read TGCGCCAGCAGCGCGGGACAGCAGCTCTTC. It translates to CASSAGQQLF.